This TCR beta chain was recovered during a study of breast tumors, draining lymph nodes, adjacent tissues (TCRdb year 2016). Background on the whole study: In breast cancer patients, the study compared the TCR beta repertoires of tumor, adjacent nontumor tissue and axillary lymph nodes. The study was designed to assess the relationships and possible T-cell exchange between tumor, surrounding tissue and draining lymph node repertoires in human breast cancer. Overall study outcomes, separate from this receptor: Tumor T-cell repertoires showed less diversity than lymph node repertoires and more diversity than nontumor tissue repertoires, and tumor T-cell repertoires showed preferential V and J gene usage. The conclusion that tumor T cells originate in lymph nodes was presented as consistent with a hypothesis rather than as directly demonstrated. Tumor and nontumor tissue repertoires were found to be significantly more similar in luminal-like than in basal-like breast cancer. A scenario in which most tumor T cells derive from the lymph node and then expand within tumor tissue was judged to be consistent with the data.

The table lists this clonotype with many counts. Its antigen specificity is not known. No base-level quality is on record; no much larger clone is a single base apart. Sequencing took place on an Illumina HiSeq 2000. TCR beta chain libraries were generated by multiplex PCR amplification. High-throughput sequencing was used to analyze the amplified TCR beta chain products. Using fastp trimming at Q25 and MiXCR clonotype assembly, TCRdb reanalyzed the public sequencing data and kept in-frame beta chains. Each record represents a unique CDR3 protein, reported with the most common genes and DNA among its rows. The sample data list around 13,000 distinct CDR3 sequences, and just over 70% of these were observed just once. About 40% of the sample belongs to the ten largest clones. The V end loses 6 bases and the J end loses 1 base, and a stretch of 7 bases separates them. CDR1 and CDR2, per the germline V gene (reference sequence), are DFQATT and SNEGSKA. There are 12 amino acids in the CDR3, from cysteine to phenylalanine inclusive. The entry retains the CDR3 DNA only, 36 bases that are in frame from base 1.

Adjacent samples consisted of nontumor breast tissue surrounding the tumor. The specimen sequenced was tumor-adjacent breast tissue. Recombination linked TRBV20-1 to TRBJ2-4; a confident D gene designation cannot be given. This receptor was obtained from a female donor with breast cancer. Some clones in this sample may be carry-over from other donors' samples. CDR3 protein: CSANQAKNIQYF. Read as DNA, the sequence is TGCAGTGCCAACCAGGCCAAAAACATTCAGTACTTC.